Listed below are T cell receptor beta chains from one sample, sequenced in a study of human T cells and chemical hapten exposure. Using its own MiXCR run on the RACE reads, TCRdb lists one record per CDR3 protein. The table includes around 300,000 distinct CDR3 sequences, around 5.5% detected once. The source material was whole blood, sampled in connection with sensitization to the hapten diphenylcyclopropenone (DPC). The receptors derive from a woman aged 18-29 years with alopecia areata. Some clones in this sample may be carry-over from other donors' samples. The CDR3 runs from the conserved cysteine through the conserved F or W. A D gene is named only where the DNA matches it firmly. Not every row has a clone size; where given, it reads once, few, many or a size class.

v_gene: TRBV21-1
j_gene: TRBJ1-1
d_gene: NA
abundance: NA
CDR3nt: TGTGCCAGCAGCAAATTCCTGACAGGGAACACTGAAGCTTTCTTT
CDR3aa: CASSKFLTGNTEAFF

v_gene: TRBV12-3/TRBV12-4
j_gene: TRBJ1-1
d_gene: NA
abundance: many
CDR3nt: TGTGCCAGCAGTTTAGGGGGGGACCTGAACACTGAAGCTTTCTTT
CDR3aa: CASSLGGDLNTEAFF

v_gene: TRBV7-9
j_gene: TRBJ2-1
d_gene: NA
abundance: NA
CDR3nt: TGTGCCAGCAGCAGGGCAGGCTACAATGAGCAGTTCTTC
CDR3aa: CASSRAGYNEQFF

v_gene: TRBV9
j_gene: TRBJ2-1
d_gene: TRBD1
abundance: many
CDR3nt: TGTGCCAGCAGCCCGGGGACAGGCAGCTCCTACAATGAGCAGTTCTTC
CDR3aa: CASSPGTGSSYNEQFF

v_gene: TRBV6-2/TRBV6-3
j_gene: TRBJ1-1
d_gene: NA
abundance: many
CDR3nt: TGTGCCAGCACAAATGGCAGGGCGAACACTGAAGCTTTCTTT
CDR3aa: CASTNGRANTEAFF

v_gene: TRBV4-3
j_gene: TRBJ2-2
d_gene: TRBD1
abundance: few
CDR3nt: TGCGCCAGCAGCCAAGGTTTTTTCTCGGGACAGCGCACCGGGGAGCTGTTTTTT
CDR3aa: CASSQGFFSGQRTGELFF

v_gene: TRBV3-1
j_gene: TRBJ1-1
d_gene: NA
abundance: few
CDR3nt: TGTGCCAGCAGCCAAGGTGTGAACCAGGGTGAAGCTTTCTTT
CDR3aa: CASSQGVNQGEAFF

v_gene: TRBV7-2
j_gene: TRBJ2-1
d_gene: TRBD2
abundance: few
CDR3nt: TGTGCCAGCAGCTCGGGACTAGCGGGGGTCGAGCAGTTCTTC
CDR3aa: CASSSGLAGVEQFF

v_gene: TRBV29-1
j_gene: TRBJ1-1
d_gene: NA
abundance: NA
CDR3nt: TGCAGCGTTGTCTCCCGGGTGAACACTGAAGCTTTCTTT
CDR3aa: CSVVSRVNTEAFF

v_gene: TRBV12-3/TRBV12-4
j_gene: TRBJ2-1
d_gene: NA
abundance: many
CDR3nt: TGTGCCAGCAGTGTAGAGAATGAGCAGTTCTTC
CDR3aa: CASSVENEQFF

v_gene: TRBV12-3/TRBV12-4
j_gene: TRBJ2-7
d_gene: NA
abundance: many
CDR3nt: TGTGCCAGCAGTTTCGGGTCAGTCGTAGCCTACGAGCAGTACTTC
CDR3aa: CASSFGSVVAYEQYF

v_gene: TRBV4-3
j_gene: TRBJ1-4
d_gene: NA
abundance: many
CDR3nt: TGCGCCAGCAGCCAAGATCGGTCGGGGGCTAATGAAAAACTGTTTTTT
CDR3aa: CASSQDRSGANEKLFF

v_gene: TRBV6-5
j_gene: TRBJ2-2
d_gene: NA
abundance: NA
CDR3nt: TGTGCCAGCAGTTACTCGGACAGATATACCGGGGAGCTGTTTTTT
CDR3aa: CASSYSDRYTGELFF

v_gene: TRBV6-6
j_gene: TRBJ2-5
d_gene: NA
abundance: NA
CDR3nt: TGTGCCAGCAGTTATCAAGCGGTTAAAGAGACCCAGTACTTC
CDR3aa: CASSYQAVKETQYF

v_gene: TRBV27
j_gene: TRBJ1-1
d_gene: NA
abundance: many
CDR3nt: TGTGCCAGCACCACATGGCGGGGATCTGAAGCTTTCTTT
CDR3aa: CASTTWRGSEAFF